This record looks at one T cell receptor beta chain sequence and its context. Its antigen is unknown. Sequencing was performed with immunoSEQ multiplex PCR; in TCRdb, only in-frame clones are kept and a portion is missing. The sample lists 240,000 or so clones, just over 90% occurring once. CDR1 is DFQATT, CDR2 SNEGSKA, per germline (reference sequence). V was clipped by 3 bases and J by 4 bases, with 5 bases between them. This CDR3 is built from 11 residues. This sample is part of a study of T cell responses to AZD1222 COVID-19 vaccine. Study outcomes and limitations: The study identified only five or six AZD1222 recipients as seropositive at baseline. Reportedly, nearly half of unique spike TCRs recognized epitopes outside B.1.351/B.1.1.7 mutations.

The source material was peripheral blood, sampled on day 0 of AZD1222 vaccination. The chain couples TRBV20-1 to TRBJ2-3; D unresolved. This sequence originates from an adult in good health. In DNA, the CDR3 is TGCAGTGCTAGGGGATCAGATACGCAGTATTTT. This translates into CSARGSDTQYF.